The text below deals with one T cell receptor beta chain. Its antigen is not known. This table comes from immunoSEQ multiplex PCR, and its TCRdb copy is limited to in-frame clones, with some not included. Among tens of thousands of clones, approximately 88% were seen once, and the ten largest hold roughly 2.1%. This sample was included in a study of lymphopenia after photon versus proton radiotherapy. Findings and caveats of the study: In patients who died, overall survival fell as post-nadir TCR diversity dropped more. Relative stability marked proton patients; photon patients lost diversity and naive cells. Better survival with proton therapy was suggested as possible, not demonstrated.

This CDR3 has 13 residues. CDR1 and CDR2 (germline): SGHTA, FQGNSA. V lost 5 bases to trimming and J lost 6 bases; unmatched junction nucleotides: 7. The sample in question was peripheral blood, obtained from a patient treated with proton-based radiotherapy. This TCR came from a man aged 55-75 years with pancreatic cancer. The chain joins TRBV7-2 to TRBJ2-7, with 7 bases matching TRBD1. CDR3 amino acids: CASSAPQGSEQYF. As DNA, the CDR3 is TGTGCCAGCAGCGCCCCACAGGGGTCCGAGCAGTACTTC.